The clone carrying this T cell receptor beta chain has more than one count but fewer than ten. The CDR3 has 14 amino acids. The V end was cut by 1 base, the J end by 5 bases, with 10 bases between. The germline V gene has CDR1 SGHRS and CDR2 YFSETQ. Naive CD4+ cells had CD25+ Tregs removed. TCRdb processed the 5' RACE reads anew with MiXCR; each CDR3 protein has one entry. Of about 54,000 distinct CDR3 sequences in the sample, 15% to 20% were seen once. The sequence derives from a female donor with breast cancer. The source material was naive CD4+ T cells sorted from blood. Regarding subset: naive CD4+ T cells, CD4+CD45RA+CD25-. The rearrangement links TRBV5-1 to TRBJ2-4; either TRBD1 or TRBD2 may fit D (5 bases each). The CDR3 sequence is CASSLQRDENIQYF. CDR3 bases: TGCGCCAGCAGCTTGCAAAGGGACGAAAACATTCAGTACTTC.